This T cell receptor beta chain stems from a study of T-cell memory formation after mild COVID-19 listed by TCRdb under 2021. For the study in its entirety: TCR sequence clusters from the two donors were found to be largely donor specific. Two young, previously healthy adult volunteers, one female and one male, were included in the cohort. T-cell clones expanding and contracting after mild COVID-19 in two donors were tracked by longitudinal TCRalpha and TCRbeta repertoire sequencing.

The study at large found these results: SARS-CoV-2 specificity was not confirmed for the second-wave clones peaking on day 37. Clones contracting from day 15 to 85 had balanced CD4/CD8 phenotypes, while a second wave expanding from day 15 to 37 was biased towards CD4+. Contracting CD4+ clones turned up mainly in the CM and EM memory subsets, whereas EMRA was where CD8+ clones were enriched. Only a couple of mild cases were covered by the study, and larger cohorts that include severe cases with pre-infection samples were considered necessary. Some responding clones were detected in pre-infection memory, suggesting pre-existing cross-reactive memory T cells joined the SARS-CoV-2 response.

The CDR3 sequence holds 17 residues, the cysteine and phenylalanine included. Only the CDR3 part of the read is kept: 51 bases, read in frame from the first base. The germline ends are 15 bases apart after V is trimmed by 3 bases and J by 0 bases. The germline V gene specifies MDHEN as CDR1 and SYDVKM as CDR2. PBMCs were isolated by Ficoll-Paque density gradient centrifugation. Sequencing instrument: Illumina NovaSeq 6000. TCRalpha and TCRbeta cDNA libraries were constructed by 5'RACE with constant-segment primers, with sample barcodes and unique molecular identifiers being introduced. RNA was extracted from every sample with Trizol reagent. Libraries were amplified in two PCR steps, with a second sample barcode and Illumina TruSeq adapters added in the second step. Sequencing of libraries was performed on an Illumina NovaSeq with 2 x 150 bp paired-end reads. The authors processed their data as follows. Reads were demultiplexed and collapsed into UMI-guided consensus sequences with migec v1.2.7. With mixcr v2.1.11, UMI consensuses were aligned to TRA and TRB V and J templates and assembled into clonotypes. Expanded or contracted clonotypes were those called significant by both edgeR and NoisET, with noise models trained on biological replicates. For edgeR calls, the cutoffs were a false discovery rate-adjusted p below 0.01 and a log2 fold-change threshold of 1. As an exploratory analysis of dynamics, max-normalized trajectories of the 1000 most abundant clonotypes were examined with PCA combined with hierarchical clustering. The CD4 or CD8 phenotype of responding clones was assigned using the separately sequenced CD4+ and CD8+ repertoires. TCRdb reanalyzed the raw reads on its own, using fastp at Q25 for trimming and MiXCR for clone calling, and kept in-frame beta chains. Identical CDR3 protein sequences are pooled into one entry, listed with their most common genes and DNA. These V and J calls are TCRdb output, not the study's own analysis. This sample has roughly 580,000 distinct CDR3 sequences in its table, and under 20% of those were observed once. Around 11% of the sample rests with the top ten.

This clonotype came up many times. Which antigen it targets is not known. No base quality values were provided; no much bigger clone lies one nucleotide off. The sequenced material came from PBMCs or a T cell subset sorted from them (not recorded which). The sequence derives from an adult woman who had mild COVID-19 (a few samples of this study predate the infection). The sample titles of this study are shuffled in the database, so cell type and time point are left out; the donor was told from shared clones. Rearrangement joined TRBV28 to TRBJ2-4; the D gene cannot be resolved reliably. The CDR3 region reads CASSLGSVVLAKNIQYF. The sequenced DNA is TGTGCCAGCAGTTTGGGTTCGGTCGTACTAGCCAAAAACATTCAGTACTTC.